These T cell receptor beta chains were read from a single sample in a study of blood T cells in healthy people across ages. TCRdb recomputed calls from the 5' RACE reads with MiXCR, one row per CDR3 protein. Among around 690,000 distinct CDR3 sequences listed, approximately 59% were seen once. Sequenced material: blood. These TCRs come from a man aged 60 to 75 in good health. Each CDR3 is given with its conserved first and last residue.

CASSATGTGELFF,TRBV7-2,TRBJ2-2
CASSRGTGGADTQYF,TRBV11-2,TRBJ2-3
CASRDRTGGYNSPLHF,TRBV6-5,TRBJ1-6
CASSYRGPSYNEQFF,TRBV7-4,TRBJ2-1
CASSPPPHWGTEAFF,TRBV27,TRBJ1-1
CATSRQPGTAPYGYTF,TRBV15,TRBJ1-2
CASSKTSLDTQYF,TRBV28,TRBJ2-3
CASSNPGTGFHEQYF,TRBV6-2/TRBV6-3,TRBJ2-7
CASNTADEKLFF,TRBV7-9,TRBJ1-4
CASSLREGLGDEQYF,TRBV7-9,NA
CASSLGQGAENIQYF,TRBV5-5,TRBJ2-4
CASTWEYNSPLHF,TRBV11-2,TRBJ1-6
CASTTTGRNIQYF,TRBV13,NA
CASSSDRGRRDTQYF,TRBV7-9,TRBJ2-3
CVSRTHGRGAEKLFF,TRBV6-5,TRBJ1-4
CASSQLSYEQYF,TRBV14,TRBJ2-7
CASSHDLGTKNIQYF,TRBV4-2,TRBJ2-4
CASSLDPPHTQYF,TRBV11-2,TRBJ2-3
CASSQVSNYEQYF,TRBV3-1,TRBJ2-7
CASSSSPLGRTDTQYF,TRBV18,TRBJ2-3
CASSYSGGLVNEQYF,TRBV6-5,NA
CASSAGGGQGLKQYF,TRBV27,TRBJ2-5
CAISESEGTGNQPQHF,TRBV10-3,TRBJ1-5
CASSLTGLGRETQYF,TRBV5-1,TRBJ2-5
CASSNRMLGTGTGELFF,TRBV4-1,TRBJ2-2
CASSPVHGPGTQYF,TRBV18,TRBJ2-5
CASRYQGSETQYF,TRBV6-5,TRBJ2-5
CASSQMAGEGETQYF,TRBV3-1,NA
CASSSGTGDNSPLHF,TRBV7-8,TRBJ1-6
CAAGRAESYNEQFF,TRBV10-3,TRBJ2-1
CASSSGDSARYF,TRBV6-1,TRBJ2-7
CASSNTIGTAGVLTF,TRBV28,TRBJ2-6
CASSGGAGDEQFF,TRBV28,TRBJ2-1
CASSRQSTDTQYF,TRBV3-1,TRBJ2-3
CASSTRWGETQYF,TRBV27,NA
CASSVATGQGNYGYTF,TRBV9,TRBJ1-2
CASSQDVEETQYF,TRBV4-1,TRBJ2-5
CASSAGTPVSDTQYF,TRBV12-3/TRBV12-4,TRBJ2-3
CANLQHFSYNEQYF,TRBV6-5,NA
CASAPTSAITDTQYF,TRBV10-2,TRBJ2-3
CAISPGQGKKETQYF,TRBV10-3,TRBJ2-5
CASSQGTGGGETQYF,TRBV4-1,NA
CASSSVRGNEQFF,TRBV7-9,TRBJ2-1
CASSLEAQRSVAYNEQFF,TRBV27,TRBJ2-1
CASSTGGQGFGETQYF,TRBV18,TRBJ2-5
CASSQGTGGNIGSYEQYF,TRBV4-2,TRBJ2-7
CSVGDRGYTF,TRBV29-1,TRBJ1-2
CASSGQGGIYEQYF,TRBV28,TRBJ2-7
CASSYSRGGYTF,TRBV6-6,TRBJ1-2
CSARAHRGKETQYF,TRBV20-1,TRBJ2-5
CASSLPSAPYNEQFF,TRBV28,TRBJ2-1
CASSPLGRGGDTQYF,TRBV4-1,TRBJ2-3
CSARGRGGPWNEQFF,TRBV20-1,TRBJ2-1
CSVVVRRNEQFF,TRBV29-1,TRBJ2-1
CASSQGEPGHGYTF,TRBV4-1,TRBJ1-2
CSVGAETQYF,TRBV29-1,TRBJ2-5